This TCR beta chain was captured in a study of blood T cell repertoires in COVID-19. Study context: Acute and convalescent COVID-19 specimens originated in the United States, Italy and Spain. In each case, the material was cDNA or gDNA derived from T cells, B-cell-depleted T cells, or PBMCs.

This clone was seen only once. At one end the junction does not follow the germline gene, possibly because of a read error. Per the study methods: Estimation of nucleated cell counts was performed using reference gene primer amplification. Using immunoSEQ multiplex PCR, the repertoire was profiled, and TCRdb retains in-frame clones only, with some absent. V and J calls plus clone size are reproduced from that table; the DNA served to infer D and trimming. The table lists over 250,000 clones, 80% to 90% of them singletons. This CDR3 is built from 13 residues. This receptor was obtained from a woman in her thirties or forties who had recovered from COVID-19. The chain employs TRBV12-3 or TRBV12-4 and TRBJ1-1; no clear D. The sample consisted of peripheral blood. CDR3 DNA sequence: TGTGTCAGCAGTTTGGAGGAGGTTACCGGGGCTTTCTTT. Its translation: CVSSLEEVTGAFF.